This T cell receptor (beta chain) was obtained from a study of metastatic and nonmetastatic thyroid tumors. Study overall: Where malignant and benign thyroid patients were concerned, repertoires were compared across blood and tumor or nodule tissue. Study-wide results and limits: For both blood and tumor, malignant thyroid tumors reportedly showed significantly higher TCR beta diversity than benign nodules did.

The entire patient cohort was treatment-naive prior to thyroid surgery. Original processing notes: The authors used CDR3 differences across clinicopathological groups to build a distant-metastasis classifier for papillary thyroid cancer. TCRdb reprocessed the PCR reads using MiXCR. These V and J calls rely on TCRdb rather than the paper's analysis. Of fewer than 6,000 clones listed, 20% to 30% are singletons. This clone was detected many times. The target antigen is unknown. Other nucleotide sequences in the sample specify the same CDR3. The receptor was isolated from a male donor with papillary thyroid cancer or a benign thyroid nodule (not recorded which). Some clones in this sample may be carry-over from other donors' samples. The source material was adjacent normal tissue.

The CDR3 sequence is CASSISSNSPLHF. CDR3 nucleotide sequence: TGTGCCAGCAGCATAAGCTCTAATTCACCCCTCCACTTT. This chain connects TRBV11-3 to TRBJ1-6; D unclear. In germline, CDR1 is SGHNT, CDR2 YENEEA. The CDR3 has 13 residues. Trimming removed 5 bases at V and 6 bases at J, with 8 bases between.